One TCR beta chain is described in this entry. The sample is drawn from a study of blood T cell repertoires in COVID-19. The germline V gene has CDR1 SGHVS and CDR2 FNYEAQ. The CDR3 runs 14 residues. Trimming at V came to 5 bases and at J to 4 bases, leaving 7 bases not matched to a gene. Profiled with immunoSEQ multiplex PCR; TCRdb holds only in-frame clones, not every one. There are 200,000 to 250,000 clones in the sample; over 75% occur only once, and 3% to 4% lies in the top ten. This TCR was sampled from a woman aged 25 to 39 who had been exposed to COVID-19. Sequencing was carried out using PBMCs or T cells enriched from blood (not recorded which). This rearrangement joins TRBV7-6 to TRBJ2-7, with 8 bases lining up with TRBD2. The CDR3 reads CASSRGGRPYEQYF. The CDR3 DNA follows: TGTGCCAGCAGCCGGGGGGGCAGGCCTTACGAGCAGTACTTC.